The entry below describes one T cell receptor (beta chain). In this sample, this clone turned up once. Its antigen specificity is not known. The input lacks base qualities; no much larger clone sits a single base away. The sample's time point label is to be understood as: after neoadjuvant nivolumab, at surgical resection. Patients had been newly diagnosed with stage II-IVA oral cavity squamous cell carcinoma, and no prior systemic or radiation treatment had been given to the patients. The cohort was composed of patients with HPV-negative, locally advanced oral cavity squamous cell carcinoma. Peripheral blood mononuclear cells were analyzed directly, without maintenance or expansion in culture. Samples came from a longitudinal correlative study of a single-arm phase II trial of neoadjuvant nivolumab in oral cavity squamous cell carcinoma. Genomic DNA-based TCRbeta sequencing was performed on subject-matched pre- and post-treatment PBMCs and tumors from three responders and three non-responders. Peripheral blood mononuclear cells were collected before nivolumab treatment and again after treatment, at the time of surgery. The Maxwell RSC DNA from Cells kit was used to isolate genomic DNA from PBMCs.

This sample was taken from a study of neoadjuvant anti-PD-1 for oral cavity cancer (TCRdb year 2021). Broadly, across the study: Patients mostly received three to four biweekly doses of nivolumab at 3 mg/kg before curative-intent surgical resection. A roughly 33% response rate was observed in the parent correlative cohort, in which around 12 patients were included. For patients who did not progress, a fourth nivolumab dose was given around day 43, followed by definitive surgical resection on days 50-56. Under RECIST 1.1, a patient counted as a responder if showing complete response, partial response or stable disease, and as a non-responder if showing progression.

For deep sequencing, PBMC libraries mostly used about 490 ng of input genomic DNA, with six replicates for each sample. The immunoSEQ hsTCRbeta kit was used to prepare TCRbeta libraries, following the manufacturer's instructions. The completed libraries were mixed into a single pool at 3 nM, then sequenced with an Illumina NovaSeq 6000 S4 flow cell. In the original analysis: The immunoSEQ Analyzer was used for raw data preprocessing and quality control. The analysis was restricted to productive rearrangements, with each unique CDR3 amino acid sequence defining a clonotype. Repertoire clonality was estimated as the Gini-Simpson index, which was calculated using the R package tcR. Student's t test was used to compare Gini indices, while Pearson correlation assessed associations with tumor size change. TCRdb carries this immuneACCESS record with in-frame sequences only. Its versions omit some clonotypes, under half of them owing to an unresolved V gene in the studies checked, with the rest unexplained. That table supplies the V and J calls and clone size; D and trimming were determined from the DNA. A total of 10,000 to 15,000 clones appear in this sample, roughly 70% of them only once. Approximately 2.8% of the sample belongs to the ten largest clones.

For CDR1 and CDR2, the germline V gene lists SGHRS and YFSETQ. Trimmed from V: 0 bases; trimmed from J: 3 bases; junction bases lacking a gene match: 1. Measured from the cysteine to the phenylalanine, the CDR3 is 15 residues long. Of the read, only the CDR3 DNA is kept; its 45 bases are in frame from base 1. On the study overall, not on this receptor specifically: Only three patients per response group were included in the TCR analyses, and larger cohorts for validation were called for by the authors. After neoadjuvant nivolumab, non-responders showed significantly higher T cell clonality (Gini index) in PBMCs than responders did. Higher pretreatment blood Treg/Th17 ratios correlated with higher pretreatment blood TCRbeta clonality and lower post-treatment tumor TCRbeta clonality.

The clonotype was recovered from a person aged 35-80 years with oral cavity squamous cell carcinoma. The sequence links TRBV5-1 to TRBJ2-3, with 10 junctional bases fitting TRBD2. The specimen was PBMCs, collected after nivolumab (anti-PD-1) treatment. The CDR3 corresponds to CASSLGLAGTDTQYF. The DNA reads TGCGCCAGCAGCTTGGGACTAGCGGGTACAGATACGCAGTATTTT.